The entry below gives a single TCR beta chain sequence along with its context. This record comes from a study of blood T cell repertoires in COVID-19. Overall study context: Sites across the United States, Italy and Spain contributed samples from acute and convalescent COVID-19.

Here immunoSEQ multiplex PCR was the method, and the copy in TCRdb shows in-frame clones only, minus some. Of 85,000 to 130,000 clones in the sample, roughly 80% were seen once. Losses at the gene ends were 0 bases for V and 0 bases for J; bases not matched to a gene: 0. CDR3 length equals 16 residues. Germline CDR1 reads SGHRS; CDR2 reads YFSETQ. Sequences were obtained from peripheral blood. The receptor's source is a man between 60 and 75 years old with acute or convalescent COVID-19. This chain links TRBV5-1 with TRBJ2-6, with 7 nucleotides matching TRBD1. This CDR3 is CASSLGDSSGANVLTF. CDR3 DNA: TGCGCCAGCAGCTTGGGGGACAGCTCTGGGGCCAACGTCCTGACTTTC. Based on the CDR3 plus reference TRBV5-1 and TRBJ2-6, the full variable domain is KAGVTQTPRYLIKTRGQQVTLSCSPISGHRSVSWYQQTPGQGLQFLFEYFSETQRNKGNFPGRFSGRQFSNSRSEMNVSTLELGDSALYLCASSLGDSSGANVLTFGAGSRLTVL.